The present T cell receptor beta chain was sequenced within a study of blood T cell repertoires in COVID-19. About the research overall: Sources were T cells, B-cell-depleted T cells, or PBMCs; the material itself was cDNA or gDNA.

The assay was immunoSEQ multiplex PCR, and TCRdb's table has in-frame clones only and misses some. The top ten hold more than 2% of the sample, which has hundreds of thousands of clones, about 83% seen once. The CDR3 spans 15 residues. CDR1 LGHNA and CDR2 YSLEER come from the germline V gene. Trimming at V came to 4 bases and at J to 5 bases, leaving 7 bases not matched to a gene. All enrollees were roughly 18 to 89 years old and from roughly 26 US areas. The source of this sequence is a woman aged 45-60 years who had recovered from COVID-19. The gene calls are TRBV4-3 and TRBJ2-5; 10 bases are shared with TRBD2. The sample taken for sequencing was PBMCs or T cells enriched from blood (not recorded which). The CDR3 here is CASSPGTSVRETQYF. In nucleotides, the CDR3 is TGCGCCAGCAGCCCGGGGACTAGCGTTAGGGAGACCCAGTACTTC.